This T cell receptor beta chain stems from a study of cytomegalovirus exposure and HLA in healthy donors. Notes on the study in general: Researchers reported from a later analysis that most CMV-associated TCR beta chains appeared HLA-restricted. A later analysis showed HLA-associated TCR beta chains outstripping equally common others in clonal expansion.

Remarks on this clone: Its target is unknown.

The CDR3 contains 14 residues. J gave up 5 bases and V 4 bases, and 5 bases lay outside the gene matches. Germline assignment: CDR1 SGHRS and CDR2 YFSETQ. Each donor was healthy, and each was a bone marrow donor. Use of 60 Vbeta and 13 Jbeta primers characterized the PCR. The repertoire was sequenced with immunoSEQ multiplex PCR; TCRdb's copy has only in-frame clones and lacks some. The sample records 150,000 to 200,000 clones, 77% being singletons. This TCR was sampled from a woman aged 30 to 39 in good health and CMV-seropositive. Sequencing input: PBMCs. This sequence joins TRBV5-1 and TRBJ2-5, with 10 bases fitting TRBD1. CDR3 region: CASSHRDRGETQYF. The CDR3, as DNA: TGCGCCAGCAGCCACCGGGACAGGGGTGAGACCCAGTACTTC.